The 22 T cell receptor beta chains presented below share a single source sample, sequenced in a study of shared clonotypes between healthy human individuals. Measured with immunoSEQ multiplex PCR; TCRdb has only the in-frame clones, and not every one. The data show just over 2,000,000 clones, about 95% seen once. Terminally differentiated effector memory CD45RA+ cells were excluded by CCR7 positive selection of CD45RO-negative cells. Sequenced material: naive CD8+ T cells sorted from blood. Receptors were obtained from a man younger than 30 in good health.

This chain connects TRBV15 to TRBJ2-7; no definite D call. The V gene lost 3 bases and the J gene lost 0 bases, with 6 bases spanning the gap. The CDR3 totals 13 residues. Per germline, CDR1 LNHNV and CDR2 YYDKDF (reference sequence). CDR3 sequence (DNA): TGTGCCACCAGCAGGACTCCCTCCTACGAGCAGTACTTC. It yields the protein CATSRTPSYEQYF. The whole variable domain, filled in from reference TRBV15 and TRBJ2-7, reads DAMVIQNPRYQVTQFGKPVTLSCSQTLNHNVMYWYQQKSSQAPKLLFHYYDKDFNNEADTPDNFQSRRPNTSFCFLDIRSPGLGDTAMYLCATSRTPSYEQYFGPGTRLTVT.

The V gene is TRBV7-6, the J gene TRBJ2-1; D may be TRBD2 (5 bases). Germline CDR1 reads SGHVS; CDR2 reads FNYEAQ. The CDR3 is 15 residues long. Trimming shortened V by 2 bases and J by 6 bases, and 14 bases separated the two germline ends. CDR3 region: CASSLSGNGLNEQFF. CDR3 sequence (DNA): TGTGCCAGCAGCTTATCCGGGAACGGGCTCAATGAGCAGTTCTTC.

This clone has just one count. The CDR3 here is CASSDRTLAKNIQYF. The DNA for the CDR3 is TGTGCCAGCAGTGACCGGACACTAGCCAAAAACATTCAGTACTTC. The chain has TRBV2 and TRBJ2-4, with D tentatively TRBD1 (5 bases). CDR1 is SNHLY, CDR2 FYNNEI, per germline. Trimming removed 3 bases from V and 0 bases from J, with 9 bases in between. The CDR3 has 15 residues.

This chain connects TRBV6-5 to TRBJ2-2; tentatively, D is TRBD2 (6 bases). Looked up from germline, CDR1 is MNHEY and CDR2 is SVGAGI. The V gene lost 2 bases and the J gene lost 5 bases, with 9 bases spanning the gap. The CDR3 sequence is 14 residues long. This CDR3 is CASSYGGETGELFF. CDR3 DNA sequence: TGTGCCAGCAGTTACGGAGGGGAAACCGGGGAGCTGTTTTTT.

CDR3 bases: TGTGCCAGCAGCTTAGATTTAGCTCCACCCGTTGTAGAGCAGTACTTC. Amino acid sequence: CASSLDLAPPVVEQYF. V usage is TRBV11-2 and J usage is TRBJ2-7; D uncertain. The CDR3 length is 16 residues. Trimming left V 0 bases short and J 7 bases short, with 19 bases between. Germline V lookup: CDR1 SGHAT, CDR2 FQNNGV.

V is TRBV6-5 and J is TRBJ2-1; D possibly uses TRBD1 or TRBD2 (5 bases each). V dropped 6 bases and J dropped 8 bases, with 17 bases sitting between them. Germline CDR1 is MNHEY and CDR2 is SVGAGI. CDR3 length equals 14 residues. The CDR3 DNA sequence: TGTGCCAGCAGCAGGGAGTCAGTGGGCGATGAGCAGTTCTTC. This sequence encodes CASSRESVGDEQFF.

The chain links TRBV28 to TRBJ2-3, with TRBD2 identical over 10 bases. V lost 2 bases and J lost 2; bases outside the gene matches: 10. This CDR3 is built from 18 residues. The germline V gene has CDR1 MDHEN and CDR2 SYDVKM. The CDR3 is CASSLPTGLASYTDTQYF. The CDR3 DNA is TGTGCCAGCAGTTTACCAACGGGACTAGCGTCCTACACAGATACGCAGTATTTT.

The CDR3 reads CASTVTGPEGSGYTF. As DNA, the CDR3 is TGCGCCAGCACTGTAACGGGCCCTGAGGGCTCTGGCTACACCTTC. The chain has TRBV10-1 and TRBJ1-2; no clear D. V was shortened by 7 bases and J by 7 bases, with 22 bases between the two germline ends. This CDR3 has 15 residues. Germline CDR1 WNHNN, CDR2 SYGVQD (reference sequence).

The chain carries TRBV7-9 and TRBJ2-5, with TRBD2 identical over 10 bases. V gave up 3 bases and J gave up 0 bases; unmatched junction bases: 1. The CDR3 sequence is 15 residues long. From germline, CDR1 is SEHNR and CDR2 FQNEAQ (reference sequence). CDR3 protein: CASSLTSGYQETQYF. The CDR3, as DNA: TGTGCCAGCAGCTTGACTAGCGGGTACCAAGAGACCCAGTACTTC.

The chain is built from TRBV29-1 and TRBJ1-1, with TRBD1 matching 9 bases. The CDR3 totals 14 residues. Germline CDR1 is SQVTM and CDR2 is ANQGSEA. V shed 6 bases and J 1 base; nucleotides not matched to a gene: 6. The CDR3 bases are TGCAGCGTCGTCCCGGGACAGGGGAACACTGAAGCTTTCTTT. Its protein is CSVVPGQGNTEAFF.

In DNA form, the CDR3 reads TGTGCCAGCAGCCAAGGGACACTCCCGATGAACACTGAAGCTTTCTTT. Protein sequence: CASSQGTLPMNTEAFF. J is TRBJ1-1 and V is TRBV4-2; a weak D match, TRBD1 (5 bases). The CDR3 has 16 amino acids. Germline V gene data show CDR1 as LGHNA and CDR2 as YNFKEQ. Trimming shortened V by 1 base and J by 0 bases, and 12 bases separated the two germline ends.

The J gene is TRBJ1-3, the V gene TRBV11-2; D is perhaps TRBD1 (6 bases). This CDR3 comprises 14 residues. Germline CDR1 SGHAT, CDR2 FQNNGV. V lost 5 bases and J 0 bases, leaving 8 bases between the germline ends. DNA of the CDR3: TGTGCCAGCAGCGCGACAGGCTCTGGAAACACCATATATTTT. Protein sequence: CASSATGSGNTIYF.

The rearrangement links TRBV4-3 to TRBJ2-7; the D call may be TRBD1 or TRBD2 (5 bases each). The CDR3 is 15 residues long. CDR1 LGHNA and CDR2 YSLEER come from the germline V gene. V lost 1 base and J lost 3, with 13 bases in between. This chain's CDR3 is CASSQAGDGYYEQYF. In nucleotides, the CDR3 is TGCGCCAGCAGCCAAGCCGGGGACGGCTACTACGAGCAGTACTTC.

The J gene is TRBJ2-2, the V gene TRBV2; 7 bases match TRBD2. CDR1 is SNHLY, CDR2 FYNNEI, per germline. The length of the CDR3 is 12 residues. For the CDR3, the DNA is TGTGGAGGGAGGGGCGCCACCGGGGAGCTGTTTTTT. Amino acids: CGGRGATGELFF.

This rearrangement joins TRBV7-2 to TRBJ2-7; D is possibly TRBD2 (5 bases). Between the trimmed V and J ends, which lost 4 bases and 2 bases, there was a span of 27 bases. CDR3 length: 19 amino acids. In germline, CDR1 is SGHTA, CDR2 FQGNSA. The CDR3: CASSWKADPKGTYAYEQYF. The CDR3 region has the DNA TGTGCCAGCAGCTGGAAAGCGGATCCTAAAGGTACCTACGCCTACGAGCAGTACTTC. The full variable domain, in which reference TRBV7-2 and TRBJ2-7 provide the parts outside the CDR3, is GAGVSQSPSNKVTEKGKDVELRCDPISGHTALYWYRQSLGQGLEFLIYFQGNSAPDKSGLPSDRFSAERTGGSVSTLTIQRTQQEDSAVYLCASSWKADPKGTYAYEQYFGPGTRLTVT.

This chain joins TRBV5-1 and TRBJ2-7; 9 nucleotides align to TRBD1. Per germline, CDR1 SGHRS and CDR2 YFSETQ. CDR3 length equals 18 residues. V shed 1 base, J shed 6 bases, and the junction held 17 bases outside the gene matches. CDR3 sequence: CASSLSGQDGTGWGEQYF. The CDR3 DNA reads TGCGCCAGCAGCTTGTCAGGGCAGGATGGGACAGGGTGGGGCGAGCAGTACTTC.

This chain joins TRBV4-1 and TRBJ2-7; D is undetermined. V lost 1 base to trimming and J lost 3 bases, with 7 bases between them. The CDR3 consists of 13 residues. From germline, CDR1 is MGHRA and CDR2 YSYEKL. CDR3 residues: CASSQVIFYEQYF. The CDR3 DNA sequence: TGCGCCAGCAGCCAAGTTATCTTCTACGAGCAGTACTTC.

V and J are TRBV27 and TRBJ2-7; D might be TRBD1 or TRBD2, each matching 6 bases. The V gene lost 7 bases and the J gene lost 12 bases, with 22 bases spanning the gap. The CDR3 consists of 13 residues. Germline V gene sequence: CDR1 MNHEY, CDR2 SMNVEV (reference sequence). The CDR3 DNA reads TGTGCCAGCACGAGTGAGGGGGGCCGGTACATGTACTTC. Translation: CASTSEGGRYMYF.

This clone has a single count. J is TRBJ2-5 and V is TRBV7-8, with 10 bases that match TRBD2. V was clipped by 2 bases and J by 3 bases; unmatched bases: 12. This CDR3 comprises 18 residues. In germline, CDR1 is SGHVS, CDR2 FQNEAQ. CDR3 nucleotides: TGTGCCAGCAGCTTAAGATTAGCGGGAGGAGATTTAGAAGAGACCCAGTACTTC. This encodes CASSLRLAGGDLEETQYF.

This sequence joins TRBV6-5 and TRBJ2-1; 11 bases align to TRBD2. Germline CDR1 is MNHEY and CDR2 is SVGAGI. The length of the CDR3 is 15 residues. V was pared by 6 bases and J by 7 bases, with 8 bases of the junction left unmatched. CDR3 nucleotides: TGTGCCAGCAGCCCACTAGCGGGAGAAATGAATGAGCAGTTCTTC. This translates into CASSPLAGEMNEQFF.

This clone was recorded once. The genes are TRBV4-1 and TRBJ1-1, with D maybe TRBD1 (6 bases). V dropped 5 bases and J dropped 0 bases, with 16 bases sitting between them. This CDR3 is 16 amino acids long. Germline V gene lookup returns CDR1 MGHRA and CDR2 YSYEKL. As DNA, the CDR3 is TGCGCCAGCAGCTTACACAGGGAGGGCGTGAACACTGAAGCTTTCTTT. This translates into CASSLHREGVNTEAFF.

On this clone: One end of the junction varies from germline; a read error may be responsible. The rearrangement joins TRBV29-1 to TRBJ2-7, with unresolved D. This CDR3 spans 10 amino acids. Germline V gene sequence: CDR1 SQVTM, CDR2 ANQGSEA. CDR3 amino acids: CSVISDEQYF. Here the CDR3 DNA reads TGCAGCGTTATCTCCGACGAGCAGTACTTC.